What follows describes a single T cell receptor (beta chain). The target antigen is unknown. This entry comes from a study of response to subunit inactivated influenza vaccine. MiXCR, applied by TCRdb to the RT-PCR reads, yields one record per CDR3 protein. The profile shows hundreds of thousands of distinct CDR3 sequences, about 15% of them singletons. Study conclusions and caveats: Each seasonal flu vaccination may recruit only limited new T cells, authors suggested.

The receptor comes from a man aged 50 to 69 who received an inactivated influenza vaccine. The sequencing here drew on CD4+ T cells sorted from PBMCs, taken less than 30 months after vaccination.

As DNA, the CDR3 is TGTGCCAGCAGTTTAAGTTGGCGGGGGCCCTTGAATTCACCCCTCCACTTT. This sequence encodes CASSLSWRGPLNSPLHF. This rearrangement joins TRBV12-3 or TRBV12-4 to TRBJ1-6, with D possibly TRBD1 on 6 matching bases. V was clipped by 2 bases and J by 7 bases, with 18 bases between them. CDR3 length: 17 amino acids.